These 9 T cell receptor beta chains came from one sample sequenced in a study of blood T cell repertoires in COVID-19. The method was immunoSEQ multiplex PCR; TCRdb's version includes in-frame clones alone and lacks a portion of them. The sample consists of 150,000 to 200,000 clones, 80% to 85% of them appearing once. Sequences were obtained from peripheral blood. These receptors all stem from a human donor with acute or convalescent COVID-19. The donor label of this sample is uncertain.

This clone has only one observation. The rearrangement joins TRBV7-2 to TRBJ2-7; perhaps TRBD1 as D (5 bases). Looked up from germline, CDR1 is SGHTA and CDR2 is FQGNSA. V lost 4 bases to trimming and J lost 1 base, with 11 bases between them. The length of the CDR3 is 14 residues. CDR3 protein: CASSYMGQSYEQYF. The CDR3 bases are TGTGCCAGCAGCTACATGGGGCAGTCCTACGAGCAGTACTTC. The full variable domain, in which reference TRBV7-2 and TRBJ2-7 provide the parts outside the CDR3, is GAGVSQSPSNKVTEKGKDVELRCDPISGHTALYWYRQSLGQGLEFLIYFQGNSAPDKSGLPSDRFSAERTGGSVSTLTIQRTQQEDSAVYLCASSYMGQSYEQYFGPGTRLTVT.

This clone was seen only once. The V gene is TRBV15, the J gene TRBJ2-1; 10 bases fit TRBD2. The CDR3 runs 17 residues. The trim removed 0 bases at V and 6 bases at J, leaving 8 bases unmatched. The V gene's germline CDR1 is LNHNV and CDR2 YYDKDF (reference sequence). CDR3 DNA sequence: TGTGCCACCAGCAGAGAAACTAGCGGGGCCCCCCGCAATGAGCAGTTCTTC. This translates into CATSRETSGAPRNEQFF.

This clone has more than one count but fewer than ten. V and J are TRBV27 and TRBJ1-1, with a possible D match to TRBD1 (5 bases). Per germline, CDR1 MNHEY and CDR2 SMNVEV (reference sequence). V lost 4 bases to trimming and J lost 0 bases, with 15 bases between them. The length of the CDR3 is 16 residues. As DNA, the CDR3 is TGTGCCAGCAGTTCATCATCCAGGGTCATGAACACTGAAGCTTTCTTT. It codes for CASSSSSRVMNTEAFF.

In this sample, this clone turned up a few times. This rearrangement joins TRBV25-1 to TRBJ1-2, with 9 bases that match TRBD1. CDR1 and CDR2 (germline): MGHDK, SYGVNS. The CDR3 has 15 amino acids. With V trimmed by 4 bases and J by 7 bases, 10 bases remained unmatched. The CDR3 region has the DNA TGTGCCAGCAGTGCCCCGGGACAGGGTATAGGTGGCTACACCTTC. It yields the protein CASSAPGQGIGGYTF.

The V call is TRBV11-2, the J call TRBJ2-3; 13 bases map to TRBD2. CDR3 length: 18 residues. V lost 2 bases and J lost 2; bases outside the gene matches: 7. CDR1 is SGHAT and CDR2 is FQNNGV in the germline V gene. The chain's CDR3 is CASSLRGGLAGDTDTQYF. The CDR3 DNA follows: TGTGCCAGCAGCTTAAGGGGCGGACTAGCGGGAGACACAGATACGCAGTATTTT.

The chain employs TRBV2 and TRBJ2-5, with D perhaps matching TRBD2 (5 bases). V lost 7 bases and J 2 bases, leaving 11 bases between the germline ends. Germline-derived CDR1 and CDR2 are SNHLY and FYNNEI. This CDR3 is built from 13 residues. Here the CDR3 DNA reads TGTGCCAGCAACCAGCGGTTACAAGAGACCCAGTACTTC. This gives the protein CASNQRLQETQYF.

The V gene is TRBV30, the J gene TRBJ2-3; 7 bases map to TRBD2. The CDR3 sequence is 16 residues long. After removal of 5 bases from V and 1 base from J, the junction contained 12 bases not matched to a gene. The germline CDR1 and CDR2 sequences are GTSNPN and SVGIG (reference sequence). CDR3 DNA: TGTGCCTGGGATGGTGGGGGGGGTTATGGCACAGATACGCAGTATTTT. It is translated as CAWDGGGGYGTDTQYF.

The rearrangement links TRBV29-1 to TRBJ2-3; possibly TRBD1 for D (5 bases). The germline gives CDR1 SQVTM, CDR2 ANQGSEA. V was trimmed by 4 bases and J by 1 base, leaving 6 bases between them. The CDR3 has 12 amino acids. Here the CDR3 DNA reads TGCAGCGTTGGGGGCGGCACAGATACGCAGTATTTT. Its translation is CSVGGGTDTQYF.

This chain uses TRBV30 with TRBJ2-1; D not resolved. The CDR3 is 13 amino acids. V was cut by 0 bases and J by 5 bases, with 8 bases left in between. From germline, CDR1 is GTSNPN and CDR2 SVGIG (reference sequence). The CDR3 coding sequence is TGTGCCTGGAGTGTACGGGTTAACAATGAGCAGTTCTTC. Protein sequence: CAWSVRVNNEQFF.